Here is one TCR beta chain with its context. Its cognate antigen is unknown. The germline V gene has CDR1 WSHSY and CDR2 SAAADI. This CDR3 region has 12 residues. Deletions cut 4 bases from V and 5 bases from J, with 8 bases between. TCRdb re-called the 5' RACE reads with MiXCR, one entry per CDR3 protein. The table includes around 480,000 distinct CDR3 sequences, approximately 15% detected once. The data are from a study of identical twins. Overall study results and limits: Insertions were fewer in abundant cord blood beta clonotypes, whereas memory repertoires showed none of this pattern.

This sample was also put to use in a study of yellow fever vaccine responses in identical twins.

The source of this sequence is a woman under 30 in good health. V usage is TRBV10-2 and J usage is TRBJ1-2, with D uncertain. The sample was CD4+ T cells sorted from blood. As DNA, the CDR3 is TGCGCCAGCAGTGCTGGCGAGTATGGCTACACCTTC. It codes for CASSAGEYGYTF.